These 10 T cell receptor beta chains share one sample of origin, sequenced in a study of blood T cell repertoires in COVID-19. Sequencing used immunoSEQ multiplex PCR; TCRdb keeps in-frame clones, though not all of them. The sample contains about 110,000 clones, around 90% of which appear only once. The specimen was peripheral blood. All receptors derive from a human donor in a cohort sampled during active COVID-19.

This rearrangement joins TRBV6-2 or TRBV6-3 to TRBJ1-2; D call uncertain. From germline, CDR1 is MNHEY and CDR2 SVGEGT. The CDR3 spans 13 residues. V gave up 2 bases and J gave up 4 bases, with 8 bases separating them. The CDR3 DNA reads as TGTGCCAGCAGTTACGTGGGCCTCTATGGCTACACCTTC. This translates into CASSYVGLYGYTF.

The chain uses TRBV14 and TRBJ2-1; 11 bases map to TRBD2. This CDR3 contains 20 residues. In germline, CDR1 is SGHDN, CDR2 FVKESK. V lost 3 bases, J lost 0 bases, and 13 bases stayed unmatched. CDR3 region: CASSQGYSGGAVFSYNEQFF. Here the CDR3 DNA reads TGTGCCAGCAGCCAGGGTTATAGCGGGGGGGCTGTTTTCTCCTACAATGAGCAGTTCTTC.

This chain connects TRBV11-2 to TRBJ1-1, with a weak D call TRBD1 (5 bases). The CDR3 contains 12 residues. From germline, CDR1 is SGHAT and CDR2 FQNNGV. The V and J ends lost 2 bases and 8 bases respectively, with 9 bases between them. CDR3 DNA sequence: TGTGCCAGCAGCTTACAGGGTATAGAAGCTTTCTTT. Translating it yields CASSLQGIEAFF.

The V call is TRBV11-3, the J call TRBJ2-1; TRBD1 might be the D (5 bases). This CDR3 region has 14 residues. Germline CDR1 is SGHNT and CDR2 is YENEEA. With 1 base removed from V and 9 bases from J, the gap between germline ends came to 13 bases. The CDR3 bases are TGTGCCAGCAGCTTAGGGTTCAGGGCTGGTGAGCAGTTCTTC. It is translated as CASSLGFRAGEQFF.

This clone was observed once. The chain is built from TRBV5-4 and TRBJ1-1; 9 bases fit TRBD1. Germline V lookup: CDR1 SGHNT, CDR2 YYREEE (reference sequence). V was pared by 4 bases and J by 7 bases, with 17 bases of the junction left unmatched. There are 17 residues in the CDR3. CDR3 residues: CASSAIGTGRSVGEAFF. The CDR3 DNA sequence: TGTGCCAGCAGCGCGATCGGGACAGGGCGGAGTGTTGGTGAAGCTTTCTTT. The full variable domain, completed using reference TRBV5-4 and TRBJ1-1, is ETGVTQSPTHLIKTRGQQVTLRCSSQSGHNTVSWYQQALGQGPQFIFQYYREEENGRGNFPPRFSGLQFPNYSSELNVNALELDDSALYLCASSAIGTGRSVGEAFFGQGTRLTVV.

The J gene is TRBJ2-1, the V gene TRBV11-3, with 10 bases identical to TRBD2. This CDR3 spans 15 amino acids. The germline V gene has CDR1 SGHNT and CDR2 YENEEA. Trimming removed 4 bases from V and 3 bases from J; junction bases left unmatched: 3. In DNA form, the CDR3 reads TGTGCCAGCAGCTCTAGCGGGGGCCACTACAATGAGCAGTTCTTC. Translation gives CASSSSGGHYNEQFF.

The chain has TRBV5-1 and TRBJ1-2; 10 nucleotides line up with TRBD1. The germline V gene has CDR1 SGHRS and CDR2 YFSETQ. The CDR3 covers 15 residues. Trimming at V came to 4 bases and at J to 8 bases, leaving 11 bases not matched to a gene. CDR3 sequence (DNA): TGCGCCAGCAGCCCGTGGACAGGGGGAGGTGAAGGCTACACCTTC. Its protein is CASSPWTGGGEGYTF.

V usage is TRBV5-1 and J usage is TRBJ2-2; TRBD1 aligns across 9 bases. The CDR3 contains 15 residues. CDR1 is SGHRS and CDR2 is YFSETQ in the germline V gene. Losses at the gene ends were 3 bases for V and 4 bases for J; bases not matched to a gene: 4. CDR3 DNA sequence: TGCGCCAGCAGCTGGACAGGGGCTGGCACCGGGGAGCTGTTTTTT. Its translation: CASSWTGAGTGELFF. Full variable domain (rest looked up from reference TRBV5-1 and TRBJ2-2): KAGVTQTPRYLIKTRGQQVTLSCSPISGHRSVSWYQQTPGQGLQFLFEYFSETQRNKGNFPGRFSGRQFSNSRSEMNVSTLELGDSALYLCASSWTGAGTGELFFGEGSRLTVL.

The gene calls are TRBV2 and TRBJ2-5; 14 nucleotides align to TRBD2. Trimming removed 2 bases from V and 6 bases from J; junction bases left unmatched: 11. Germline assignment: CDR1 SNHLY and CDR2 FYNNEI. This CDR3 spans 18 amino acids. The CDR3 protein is CASSEWGTSGGLRKTQYF. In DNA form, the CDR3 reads TGTGCCAGCAGTGAATGGGGGACTAGCGGGGGCCTTCGGAAGACCCAGTACTTC.

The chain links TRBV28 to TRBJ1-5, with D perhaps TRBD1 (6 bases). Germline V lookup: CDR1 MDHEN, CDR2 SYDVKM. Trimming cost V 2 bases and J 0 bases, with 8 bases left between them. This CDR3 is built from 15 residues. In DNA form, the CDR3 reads TGTGCCAGCAGTTTAGGACAGCTTAGCAATCAGCCCCAGCATTTT. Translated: CASSLGQLSNQPQHF.